This T cell receptor beta chain derives from a study of T cell responses to AZD1222 COVID-19 vaccine. Study-wide points: Unmutated regions of variants are reportedly targeted by nearly half of spike-specific TCRs. Clonal diversity was possibly underestimated, and the donors were mostly white British, with more females.

To note about this clone: The antigen remains undetermined.

V was trimmed by 7 bases and J by 4 bases, leaving 8 bases between them. This CDR3 has 13 residues. CDR1 and CDR2 from the germline V gene are MNHEY and SMNVEV (reference sequence). Repertoires were generated with immunoSEQ multiplex PCR, while TCRdb's copy carries only in-frame clones and drops some. The data show over 100,000 clones, about 88% seen once. V usage is TRBV27 and J usage is TRBJ1-6; no clear D. The source was peripheral blood, collected on day 0 of AZD1222 vaccination. The sequence derives from an adult in good health. CDR3 residues: CASTQDYNSPLHF. DNA for the CDR3: TGTGCCAGCACCCAAGATTATAATTCACCCCTCCACTTT.